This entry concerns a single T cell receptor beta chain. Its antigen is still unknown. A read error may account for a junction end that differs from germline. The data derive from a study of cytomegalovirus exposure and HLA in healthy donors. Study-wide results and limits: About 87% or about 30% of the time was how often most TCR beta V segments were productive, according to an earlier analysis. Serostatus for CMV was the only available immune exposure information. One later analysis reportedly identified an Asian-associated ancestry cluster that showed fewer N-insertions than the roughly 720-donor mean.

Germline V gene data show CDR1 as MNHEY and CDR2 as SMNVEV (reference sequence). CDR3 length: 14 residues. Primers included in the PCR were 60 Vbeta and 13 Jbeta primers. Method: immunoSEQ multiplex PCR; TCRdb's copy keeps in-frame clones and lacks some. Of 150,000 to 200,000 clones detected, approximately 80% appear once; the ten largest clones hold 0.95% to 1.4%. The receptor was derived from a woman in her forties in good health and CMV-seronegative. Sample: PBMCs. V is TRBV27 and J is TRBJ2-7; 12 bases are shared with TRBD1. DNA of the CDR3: TGTGCCAGCAGTCCCGGGACAGGGGGCGTCGAGCAGTGCTTC. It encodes CASSPGTGGVEQCF.